This T cell receptor (beta chain) was identified during a study of OX40 agonist ivuxolimab in advanced cancers. This CDR3 spans 15 amino acids. The V segment lost 6 bases and the J segment 7 bases; nucleotides outside the gene matches: 11. Per germline, CDR1 LGHNT and CDR2 FRNRAP. Repertoires were generated with immunoSEQ multiplex PCR, while TCRdb's copy carries only in-frame clones and drops some. Of around 84,000 clones listed, 94% were seen once; the top ten hold 9.5% to 12%. Study-level results: CD4+ T cells averaged fewer expanded clones than CD8+ T cells.

Notes on this clone: Its target is unknown.

This material consisted of CD4+ or CD8+ T cells sorted from blood, taken in a trial of the OX40 agonist ivuxolimab. The genes are TRBV12-5 and TRBJ2-1, with 8 bases that match TRBD2. The origin of this receptor is an adult with an advanced solid tumor such as melanoma, head and neck, liver or kidney cancer. The CDR3 here is CASGPGTRPKNEQFF. The CDR3 DNA is TGTGCTAGTGGGCCCGGGACTAGACCTAAAAATGAGCAGTTCTTC.